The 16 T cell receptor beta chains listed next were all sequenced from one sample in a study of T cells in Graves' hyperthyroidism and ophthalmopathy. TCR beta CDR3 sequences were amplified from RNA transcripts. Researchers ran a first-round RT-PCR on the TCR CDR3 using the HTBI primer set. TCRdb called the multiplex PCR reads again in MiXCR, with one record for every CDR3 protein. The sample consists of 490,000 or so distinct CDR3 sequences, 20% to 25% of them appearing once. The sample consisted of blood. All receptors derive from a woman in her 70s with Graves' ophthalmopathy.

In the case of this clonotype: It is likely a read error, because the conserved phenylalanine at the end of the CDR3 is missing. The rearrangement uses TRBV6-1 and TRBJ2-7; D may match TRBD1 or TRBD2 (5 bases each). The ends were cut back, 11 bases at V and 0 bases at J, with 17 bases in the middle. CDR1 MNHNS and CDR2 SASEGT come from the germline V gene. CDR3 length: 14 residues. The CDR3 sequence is CAFPGPNDSYEQYL. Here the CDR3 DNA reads TGTGCCTTCCCGGGACCGAATGACTCCTACGAGCAGTACCTC.

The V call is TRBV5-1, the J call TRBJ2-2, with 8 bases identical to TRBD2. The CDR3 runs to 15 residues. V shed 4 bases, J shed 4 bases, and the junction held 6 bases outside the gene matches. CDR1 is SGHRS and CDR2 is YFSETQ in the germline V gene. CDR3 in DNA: TGCGCCAGCAGCATCCCTGGGACTAGCACCGGGGAGCTGTTTTTT. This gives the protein CASSIPGTSTGELFF. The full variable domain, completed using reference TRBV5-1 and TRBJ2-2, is KAGVTQTPRYLIKTRGQQVTLSCSPISGHRSVSWYQQTPGQGLQFLFEYFSETQRNKGNFPGRFSGRQFSNSRSEMNVSTLELGDSALYLCASSIPGTSTGELFFGEGSRLTVL.

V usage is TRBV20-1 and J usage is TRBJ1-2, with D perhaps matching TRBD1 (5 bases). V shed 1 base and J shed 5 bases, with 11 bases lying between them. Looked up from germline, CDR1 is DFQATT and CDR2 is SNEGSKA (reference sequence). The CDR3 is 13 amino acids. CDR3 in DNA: TGCAGTGCTAGAGGCCTCGGGGGATATGGCTACACCTTC. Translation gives CSARGLGGYGYTF.

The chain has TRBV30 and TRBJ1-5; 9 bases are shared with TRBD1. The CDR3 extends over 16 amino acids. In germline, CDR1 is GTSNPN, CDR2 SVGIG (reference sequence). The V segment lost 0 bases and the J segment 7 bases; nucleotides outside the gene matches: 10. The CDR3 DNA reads TGTGCCTGGAGTGTACCCGGGACAGGGCCGGGCCAGCCCCAGCATTTT. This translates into CAWSVPGTGPGQPQHF.

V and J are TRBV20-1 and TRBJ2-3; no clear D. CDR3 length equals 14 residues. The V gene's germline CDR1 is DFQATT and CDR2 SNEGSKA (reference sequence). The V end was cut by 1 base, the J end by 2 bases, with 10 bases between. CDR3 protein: CSARVDSFTDTQYF. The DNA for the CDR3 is TGCAGTGCTAGAGTGGATTCCTTCACAGATACGCAGTATTTT.

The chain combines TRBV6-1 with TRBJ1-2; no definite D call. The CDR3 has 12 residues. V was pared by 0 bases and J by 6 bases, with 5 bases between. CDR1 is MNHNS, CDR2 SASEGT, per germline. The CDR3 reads CASSEARDGYTF. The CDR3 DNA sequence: TGTGCCAGCAGTGAAGCTAGGGATGGCTACACCTTC.

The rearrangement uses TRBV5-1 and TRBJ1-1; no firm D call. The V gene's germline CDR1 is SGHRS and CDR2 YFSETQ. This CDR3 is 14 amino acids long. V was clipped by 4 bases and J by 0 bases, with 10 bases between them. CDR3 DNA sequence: TGCGCCAGCAGCGGCGGAGGGATGAACACTGAAGCTTTCTTT. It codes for CASSGGGMNTEAFF. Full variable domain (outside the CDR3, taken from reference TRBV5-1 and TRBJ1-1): KAGVTQTPRYLIKTRGQQVTLSCSPISGHRSVSWYQQTPGQGLQFLFEYFSETQRNKGNFPGRFSGRQFSNSRSEMNVSTLELGDSALYLCASSGGGMNTEAFFGQGTRLTVV.

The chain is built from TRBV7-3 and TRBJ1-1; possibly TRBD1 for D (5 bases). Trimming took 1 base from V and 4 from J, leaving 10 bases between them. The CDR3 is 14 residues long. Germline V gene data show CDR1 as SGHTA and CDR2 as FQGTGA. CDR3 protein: CASSLNPGGTEAFF. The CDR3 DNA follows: TGTGCCAGCAGCTTAAACCCTGGGGGCACTGAAGCTTTCTTT.

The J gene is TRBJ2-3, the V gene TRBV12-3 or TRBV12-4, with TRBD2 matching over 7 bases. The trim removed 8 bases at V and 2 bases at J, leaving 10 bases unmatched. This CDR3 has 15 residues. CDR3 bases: TGTGCCAGCGGGAGGGCGGGGAAACCCACAGATACGCAGTATTTT. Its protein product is CASGRAGKPTDTQYF.

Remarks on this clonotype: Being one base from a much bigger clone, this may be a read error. CDR3 nucleotides: TGTGCCAGCAGTGCGACGAGGGGCTACACCTTC. It translates to CASSATRGYTF. The chain recombines TRBV12-3 or TRBV12-4 with TRBJ1-2; no firm D call. The CDR3 totals 11 residues. V was shortened by 5 bases and J by 8 bases, with 9 bases between the two germline ends.

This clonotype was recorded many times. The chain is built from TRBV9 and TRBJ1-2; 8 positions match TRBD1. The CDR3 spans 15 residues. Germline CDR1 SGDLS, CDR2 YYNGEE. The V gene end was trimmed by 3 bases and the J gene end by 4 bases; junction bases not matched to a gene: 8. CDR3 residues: CASSETGGAGYGYTF. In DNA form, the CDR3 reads TGTGCCAGCAGCGAAACAGGGGGGGCTGGCTATGGCTACACCTTC.

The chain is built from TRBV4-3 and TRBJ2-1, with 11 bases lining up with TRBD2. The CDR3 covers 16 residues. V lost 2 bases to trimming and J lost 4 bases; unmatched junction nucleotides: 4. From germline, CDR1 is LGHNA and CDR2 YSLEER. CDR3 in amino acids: CASSQKTSGMYNEQFF. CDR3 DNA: TGCGCCAGCAGCCAAAAGACTAGCGGGATGTACAATGAGCAGTTCTTC.

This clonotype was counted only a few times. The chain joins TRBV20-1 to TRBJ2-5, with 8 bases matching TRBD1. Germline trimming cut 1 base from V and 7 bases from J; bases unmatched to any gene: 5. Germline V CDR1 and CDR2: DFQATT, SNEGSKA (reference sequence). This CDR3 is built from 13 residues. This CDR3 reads CSARGTGSGTQYF. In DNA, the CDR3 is TGCAGTGCTAGAGGGACAGGGAGTGGGACCCAGTACTTC.

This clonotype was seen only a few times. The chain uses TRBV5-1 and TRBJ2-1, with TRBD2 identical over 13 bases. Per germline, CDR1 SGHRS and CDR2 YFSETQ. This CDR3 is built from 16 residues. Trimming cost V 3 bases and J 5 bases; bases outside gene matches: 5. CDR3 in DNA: TGCGCCAGCAGCTCGGCAGGACTAGCGGGAGACAATGAGCAGTTCTTC. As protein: CASSSAGLAGDNEQFF. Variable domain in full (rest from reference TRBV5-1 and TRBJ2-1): KAGVTQTPRYLIKTRGQQVTLSCSPISGHRSVSWYQQTPGQGLQFLFEYFSETQRNKGNFPGRFSGRQFSNSRSEMNVSTLELGDSALYLCASSSAGLAGDNEQFFGPGTRLTVL.

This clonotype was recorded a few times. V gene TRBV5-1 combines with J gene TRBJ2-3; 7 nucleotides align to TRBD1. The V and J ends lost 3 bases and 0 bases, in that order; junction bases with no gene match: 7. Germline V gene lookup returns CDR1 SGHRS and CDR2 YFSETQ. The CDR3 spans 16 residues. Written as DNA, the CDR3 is TGCGCCAGCAGCTCAAACAGGGGTGTGAGCACAGATACGCAGTATTTT. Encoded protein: CASSSNRGVSTDTQYF.

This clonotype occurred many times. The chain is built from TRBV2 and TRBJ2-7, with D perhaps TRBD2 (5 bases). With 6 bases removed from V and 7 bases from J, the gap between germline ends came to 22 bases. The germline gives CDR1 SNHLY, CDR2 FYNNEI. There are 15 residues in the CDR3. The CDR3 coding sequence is TGTGCCAGCAGGGACTTCGGCAAGGGTTTCGAGGAGCAGTACTTC. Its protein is CASRDFGKGFEEQYF.